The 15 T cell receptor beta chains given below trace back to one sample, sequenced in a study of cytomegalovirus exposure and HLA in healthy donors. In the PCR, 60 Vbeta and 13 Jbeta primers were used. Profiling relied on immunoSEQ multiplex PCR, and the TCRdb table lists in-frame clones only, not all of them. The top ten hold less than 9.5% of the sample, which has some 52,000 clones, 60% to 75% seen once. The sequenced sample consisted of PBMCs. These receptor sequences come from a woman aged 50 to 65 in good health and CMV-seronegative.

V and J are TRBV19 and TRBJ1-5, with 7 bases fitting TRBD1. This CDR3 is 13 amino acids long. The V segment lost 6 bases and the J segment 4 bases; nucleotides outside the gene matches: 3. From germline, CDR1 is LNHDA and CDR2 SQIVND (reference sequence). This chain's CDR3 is CASRQGNNQPQHF. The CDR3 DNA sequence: TGTGCCAGTAGACAGGGGAATAATCAGCCCCAGCATTTT.

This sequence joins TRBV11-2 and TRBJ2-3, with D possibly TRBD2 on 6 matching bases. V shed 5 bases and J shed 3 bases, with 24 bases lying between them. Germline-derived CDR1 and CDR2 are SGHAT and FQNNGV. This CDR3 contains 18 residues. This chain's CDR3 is CASSPTPRGGSETDTQYF. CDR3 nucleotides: TGTGCCAGCAGCCCTACCCCCCGTGGAGGGAGTGAAACAGATACGCAGTATTTT.

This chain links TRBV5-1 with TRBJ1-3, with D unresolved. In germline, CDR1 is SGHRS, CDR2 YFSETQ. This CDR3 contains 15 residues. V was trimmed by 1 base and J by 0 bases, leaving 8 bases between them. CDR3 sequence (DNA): TGCGCCAGCAGCTTGTATCCCTCCTCTGGAAACACCATATATTTT. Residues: CASSLYPSSGNTIYF. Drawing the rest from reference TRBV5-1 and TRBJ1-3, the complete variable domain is KAGVTQTPRYLIKTRGQQVTLSCSPISGHRSVSWYQQTPGQGLQFLFEYFSETQRNKGNFPGRFSGRQFSNSRSEMNVSTLELGDSALYLCASSLYPSSGNTIYFGEGSWLTVV.

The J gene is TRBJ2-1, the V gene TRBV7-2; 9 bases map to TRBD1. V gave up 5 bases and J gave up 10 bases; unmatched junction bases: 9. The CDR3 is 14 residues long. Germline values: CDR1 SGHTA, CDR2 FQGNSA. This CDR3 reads CASSTGGPRVEQFF. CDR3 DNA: TGTGCCAGCAGCACAGGGGGCCCTCGGGTGGAGCAGTTCTTC.

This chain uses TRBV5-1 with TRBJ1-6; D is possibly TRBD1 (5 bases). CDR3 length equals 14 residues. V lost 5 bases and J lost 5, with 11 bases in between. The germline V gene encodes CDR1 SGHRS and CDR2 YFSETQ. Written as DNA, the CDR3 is TGCGCCAGCAGGAACGCGGGGGATAATTCACCCCTCCACTTT. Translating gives CASRNAGDNSPLHF.

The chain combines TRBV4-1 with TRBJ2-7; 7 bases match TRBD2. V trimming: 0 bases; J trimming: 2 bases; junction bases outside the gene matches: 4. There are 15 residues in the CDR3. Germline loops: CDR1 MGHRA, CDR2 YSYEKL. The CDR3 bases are TGCGCCAGCAGCCAAGAACGGGGAGGGACCTACGAGCAGTACTTC. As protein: CASSQERGGTYEQYF.

The CDR3 DNA follows: TGTGCCAGCAGCTTGGGAGGACAGGGTAATGAAAAACTGTTTTTT. It codes for CASSLGGQGNEKLFF. The V and J genes are TRBV5-5 and TRBJ1-4; 8 bases agree with TRBD1. Per the germline V gene, CDR1 is SGHKS and CDR2 is YYEKEE (reference sequence). This CDR3 region has 15 residues. V gave up 0 bases and J gave up 4 bases; unmatched junction bases: 2.

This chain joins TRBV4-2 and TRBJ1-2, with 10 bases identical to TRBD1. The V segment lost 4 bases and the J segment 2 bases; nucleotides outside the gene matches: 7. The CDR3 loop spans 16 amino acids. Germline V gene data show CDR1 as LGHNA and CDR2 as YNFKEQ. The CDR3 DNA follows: TGTGCCAGCAGCCGAGAACAGGGACAGGGGAACTATGGCTACACCTTC. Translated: CASSREQGQGNYGYTF.

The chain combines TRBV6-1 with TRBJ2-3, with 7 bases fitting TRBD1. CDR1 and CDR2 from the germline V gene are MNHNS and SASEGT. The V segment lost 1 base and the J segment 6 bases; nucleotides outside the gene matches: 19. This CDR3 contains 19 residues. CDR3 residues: CASSEVWTSAGGVTDTQYF. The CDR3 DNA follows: TGTGCCAGCAGTGAAGTCTGGACGTCGGCAGGGGGAGTCACGGATACGCAGTATTTT.

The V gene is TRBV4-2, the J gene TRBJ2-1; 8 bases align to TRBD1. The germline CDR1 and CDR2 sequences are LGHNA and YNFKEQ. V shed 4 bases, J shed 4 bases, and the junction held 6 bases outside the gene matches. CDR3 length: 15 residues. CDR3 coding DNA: TGTGCCAGCAGCCCCGGGACAGGAGGTTACAATGAGCAGTTCTTC. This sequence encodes CASSPGTGGYNEQFF.

CDR3 region: CSVSQGANYGYTF. The CDR3 region has the DNA TGCAGCGTTTCACAGGGGGCGAACTATGGCTACACCTTC. This sequence joins TRBV29-1 and TRBJ1-2; 9 nucleotides agree with TRBD1. Germline V gene data show CDR1 as SQVTM and CDR2 as ANQGSEA. The CDR3 has 13 residues. V lost 5 bases, J lost 2 bases, and 3 bases stayed unmatched.

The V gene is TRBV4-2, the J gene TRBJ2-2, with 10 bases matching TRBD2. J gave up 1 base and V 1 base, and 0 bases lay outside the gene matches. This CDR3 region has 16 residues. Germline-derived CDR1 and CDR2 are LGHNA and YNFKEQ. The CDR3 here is CASSQVAGGNTGELFF. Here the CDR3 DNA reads TGTGCCAGCAGCCAAGTAGCGGGAGGGAACACCGGGGAGCTGTTTTTT.

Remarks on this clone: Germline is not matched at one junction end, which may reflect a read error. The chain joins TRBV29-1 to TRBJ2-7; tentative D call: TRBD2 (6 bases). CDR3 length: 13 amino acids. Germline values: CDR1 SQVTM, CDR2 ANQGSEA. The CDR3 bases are TGCAGCGTTGAATGGAGGGGCTCCGACGAGCAGTACTTC. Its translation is CSVEWRGSDEQYF.

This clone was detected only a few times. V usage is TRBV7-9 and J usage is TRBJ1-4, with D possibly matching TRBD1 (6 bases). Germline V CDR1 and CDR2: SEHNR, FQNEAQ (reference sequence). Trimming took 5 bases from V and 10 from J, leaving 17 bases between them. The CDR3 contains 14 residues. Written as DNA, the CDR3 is TGTGCCAGCAGCCCGCAGGGGAGTATTGGAAAACTGTTTTTT. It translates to CASSPQGSIGKLFF. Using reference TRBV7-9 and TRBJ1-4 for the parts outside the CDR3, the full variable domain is DTGVSQNPRHKITKRGQNVTFRCDPISEHNRLYWYRQTLGQGPEFLTYFQNEAQLEKSRLLSDRFSAERPKGSFSTLEIQRTEQGDSAMYLCASSPQGSIGKLFFGSGTQLSVL.

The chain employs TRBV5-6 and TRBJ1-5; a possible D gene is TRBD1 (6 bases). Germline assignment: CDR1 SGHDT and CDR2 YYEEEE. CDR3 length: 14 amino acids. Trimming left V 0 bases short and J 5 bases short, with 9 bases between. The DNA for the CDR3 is TGTGCCAGCAGCTTGGGACAGGTTGATCAGCCCCAGCATTTT. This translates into CASSLGQVDQPQHF.